What follows are 27 T cell receptor beta chains derived from one specimen sequenced in a study of identical twins. TCRdb fed the 5' RACE reads into MiXCR, producing one record per CDR3 protein. The top ten clones hold roughly 1.6% of a sample with hundreds of thousands of distinct CDR3 sequences, more than 9% of them seen once. This sample also belongs to another study, concerning yellow fever vaccine responses in identical twins.

Material: PBMCs. The origin of the receptors is a woman between 18 and 30 years old in good health.

This clonotype came up many times. The chain links TRBV5-1 to TRBJ2-7; 8 bases map to TRBD1. J gave up 3 bases and V 0 bases, and 5 bases lay outside the gene matches. CDR3 size: 15 residues. The germline V gene encodes CDR1 SGHRS and CDR2 YFSETQ. CDR3 DNA sequence: TGCGCCAGCAGCTTGGACCGGGACAGGAGCTACGAGCAGTACTTC. Its translation: CASSLDRDRSYEQYF.

This clonotype turned up a few times. The chain is built from TRBV12-3 or TRBV12-4 and TRBJ1-6, with 7 bases fitting TRBD1. Trimming took 7 bases from V and 6 from J; bases not matched to a gene: 9. The CDR3 consists of 15 residues. The CDR3 loop is CASTHRGSANSPLHF. The CDR3 region has the DNA TGTGCCAGCACCCACAGGGGATCTGCTAATTCACCCCTCCACTTT.

This clonotype occurred a few times. The CDR3 region is CATSSRPSYEQYF. As DNA, the CDR3 is TGTGCCACCAGCAGCCGACCGTCCTACGAGCAGTACTTC. The J gene is TRBJ2-7, the V gene TRBV15, with D unclear. This CDR3 comprises 13 residues. Germline values: CDR1 LNHNV, CDR2 YYDKDF (reference sequence). Trimming shortened V by 3 bases and J by 1 base, and 7 bases separated the two germline ends.

The gene calls are TRBV11-2 and TRBJ2-6; D is ambiguous. V was cut by 1 base and J by 0 bases, with 16 bases left in between. The CDR3 extends over 19 amino acids. Germline values: CDR1 SGHAT, CDR2 FQNNGV. The CDR3 nucleotides read TGTGCCAGCAGCTTAGTGGAGAGACACCTCGTCTCTGGGGCCAACGTCCTGACTTTC. Translated: CASSLVERHLVSGANVLTF.

The chain recombines TRBV27 with TRBJ1-5, with 7 bases matching TRBD1. Per germline, CDR1 MNHEY and CDR2 SMNVEV (reference sequence). This CDR3 contains 14 residues. The V gene end was trimmed by 6 bases and the J gene end by 3 bases; junction bases not matched to a gene: 5. CDR3 nucleotide sequence: TGTGCCAGCAGAACAGGGGCCGCCAATCAGCCCCAGCATTTT. It encodes CASRTGAANQPQHF.

The table lists this clonotype with a few counts. This rearrangement joins TRBV5-1 to TRBJ2-5; 9 bases fit TRBD2. V lost 0 bases, J lost 3 bases, and 6 bases stayed unmatched. The CDR3 consists of 16 residues. Germline V CDR1 and CDR2: SGHRS, YFSETQ. The CDR3: CASSLAKTSGKETQYF. The CDR3 nucleotides are TGCGCCAGCAGCTTGGCCAAGACTAGCGGAAAAGAGACCCAGTACTTC. The variable domain in full, with the rest retrieved from reference TRBV5-1 and TRBJ2-5, is KAGVTQTPRYLIKTRGQQVTLSCSPISGHRSVSWYQQTPGQGLQFLFEYFSETQRNKGNFPGRFSGRQFSNSRSEMNVSTLELGDSALYLCASSLAKTSGKETQYFGPGTRLLVL.

This clonotype was counted only a few times. The genes are TRBV12-3 or TRBV12-4 and TRBJ2-1, with TRBD2 matching 10 bases. The V and J ends lost 1 base and 9 bases, in that order; junction bases with no gene match: 6. The CDR3 has 15 residues. The CDR3 DNA reads as TGTGCCAGCAGTTTAGGTCTAGCGGGAGCTTCTGAGCAGTTCTTC. Its protein is CASSLGLAGASEQFF.

This clonotype was seen ten or more times. The J gene is TRBJ1-2, the V gene TRBV12-3 or TRBV12-4; tentative D call: TRBD1 (5 bases). The CDR3 is 15 amino acids. The V end was cut by 7 bases, the J end by 6 bases, with 21 bases between. CDR3 in DNA: TGTGCCAGCACCTCGACAGTGCCTAGCAAGCATGGCTACACCTTC. It translates to CASTSTVPSKHGYTF.

This clonotype showed up many times. This rearrangement joins TRBV7-9 to TRBJ1-1; D not resolved. Germline V CDR1 and CDR2: SEHNR, FQNEAQ (reference sequence). Trimming shortened V by 8 bases and J by 1 base, and 11 bases separated the two germline ends. The CDR3 spans 13 residues. This chain's CDR3 is CASAGQRNTEAFF. CDR3 nucleotides: TGTGCCAGCGCGGGCCAAAGGAACACTGAAGCTTTCTTT. The whole variable domain, remainder taken from reference TRBV7-9 and TRBJ1-1, is DTGVSQNPRHKITKRGQNVTFRCDPISEHNRLYWYRQTLGQGPEFLTYFQNEAQLEKSRLLSDRFSAERPKGSFSTLEIQRTEQGDSAMYLCASAGQRNTEAFFGQGTRLTVV.

This chain links TRBV7-8 with TRBJ2-2, with D possibly being TRBD1 (5 bases). Germline values: CDR1 SGHVS, CDR2 FQNEAQ. Trimming cost V 9 bases and J 4 bases, with 15 bases left between them. CDR3 length: 14 amino acids. CDR3 nucleotides: TGTGCCAGTACAAAGGACACACTCACCGGGGAGCTGTTTTTT. Translating gives CASTKDTLTGELFF.

This clonotype has a handful of counts. The rearrangement links TRBV24-1 to TRBJ2-3; D unclear. V lost 4 bases to trimming and J lost 2 bases, with 15 bases between them. The CDR3 runs 16 residues. The germline V gene encodes CDR1 KGHDR and CDR2 SFDVKD. The CDR3 sequence is CATSDPGIDTTDTQYF. DNA for the CDR3: TGTGCCACCAGTGACCCGGGCATAGACACCACAGATACGCAGTATTTT.

A few counts support this clonotype. This chain links TRBV6-2 or TRBV6-3 with TRBJ2-1; TRBD2 matches 9 bases. The trim removed 6 bases at V and 7 bases at J, leaving 13 bases unmatched. This CDR3 has 16 amino acids. Germline CDR1 is MNHEY and CDR2 is SVGEGT. Here the CDR3 DNA reads TGTGCCAGCAGCCCCTTTGGCGGGGGGGTGTATAATGAGCAGTTCTTC. It specifies CASSPFGGGVYNEQFF.

In the case of this clonotype: The junction and the germline gene differ at one end; a read error may be behind it. The rearrangement uses TRBV2 and TRBJ2-7; D possibly corresponds to TRBD1 (5 bases). This CDR3 has 13 amino acids. Germline lookup yields CDR1 SNHLY and CDR2 FYNNEI. CDR3 bases: TGTGCCAGCGGAAAGGACACCACCTACGAGGAGTACTTC. It codes for CASGKDTTYEEYF.

This clonotype has more than one count but fewer than ten. This chain joins TRBV28 and TRBJ1-1; perhaps TRBD1 as D (5 bases). The CDR3 spans 13 residues. V dropped 8 bases and J dropped 3 bases, with 13 bases sitting between them. Germline values: CDR1 MDHEN, CDR2 SYDVKM. The DNA for the CDR3 is TGTGCCAGCCACCAGGGAGTTCACACTGAAGCTTTCTTT. Its translation is CASHQGVHTEAFF.

CDR3 nucleotides: TGCAGTGCTGAATTCAGGGTAAATGAGCAGTTCTTC. It codes for CSAEFRVNEQFF. The chain joins TRBV20-1 to TRBJ2-1, with a possible D match to TRBD1 (5 bases). This CDR3 contains 12 residues. Germline CDR1 DFQATT, CDR2 SNEGSKA (reference sequence). Trimming pared 5 bases from V and 7 bases from J, leaving 12 bases between.

The table lists this clonotype with a few counts. The rearrangement joins TRBV11-1 to TRBJ2-1; D perhaps matches TRBD2 (6 bases). The CDR3 has 15 residues. Trimming stripped 1 base from V and 6 bases from J, with 13 bases between. Germline-derived CDR1 and CDR2 are SGHAT and FQDESV (reference sequence). CDR3 DNA sequence: TGTGCCAGCAGCTTAGGGGGGGACTTTCGCAATGAGCAGTTCTTC. It codes for CASSLGGDFRNEQFF.

CDR3 in amino acids: CASSYKGMAEAFF. The CDR3 region has the DNA TGTGCCAGCAGTTATAAGGGAATGGCTGAAGCTTTCTTT. The chain has TRBV6-5 and TRBJ1-1; D is uncertain. This CDR3 spans 13 amino acids. Germline V gene lookup returns CDR1 MNHEY and CDR2 SVGAGI. The V end lost 3 bases, the J end lost 6 bases, and 11 bases lay between the germline ends.

This chain uses TRBV5-5 with TRBJ2-5, with D perhaps being TRBD1 or TRBD2 (5 bases each). There are 18 residues in the CDR3. CDR1 and CDR2 (germline): SGHKS, YYEKEE (reference sequence). Trimming pared 3 bases from V and 2 bases from J, leaving 23 bases between. The CDR3 region has the DNA TGTGCCAGCAGCTGGGACGGATTGGGACCAACCGGGCAAGAGACCCAGTACTTC. Translated, it gives CASSWDGLGPTGQETQYF.

This chain links TRBV12-3 or TRBV12-4 with TRBJ1-2; D is uncertain. Trimming took 3 bases from V and 6 from J, leaving 11 bases between them. The CDR3 has 13 amino acids. The CDR3 sequence is CASSFFGSNGYTF. DNA of the CDR3: TGTGCCAGCAGTTTCTTTGGGTCTAATGGCTACACCTTC.

The chain carries TRBV6-1 and TRBJ2-3; 7 bases align to TRBD2. The V and J ends lost 5 bases and 2 bases, in that order; junction bases with no gene match: 7. The CDR3 runs to 15 residues. Looked up from germline, CDR1 is MNHNS and CDR2 is SASEGT. The CDR3 loop is CASSKPGLNTDTQYF. The DNA for the CDR3 is TGTGCCAGCAGTAAGCCGGGACTAAACACAGATACGCAGTATTTT.

A few counts support this clonotype. V is TRBV4-1 and J is TRBJ2-1, with 10 bases aligning to TRBD2. This CDR3 has 17 amino acids. In germline, CDR1 is MGHRA, CDR2 YSYEKL. The ends lost 3 bases at V and 2 bases at J; junction bases unmatched: 7. The CDR3 DNA is TGCGCCAGCAGCCACTCAAGCGGGGGGGCCCCCTACAATGAGCAGTTCTTC. It is translated as CASSHSSGGAPYNEQFF.

The sample holds a few counts of this clonotype. V is TRBV28 and J is TRBJ1-2; no clear D gene. Germline loops: CDR1 MDHEN, CDR2 SYDVKM. This CDR3 is 14 amino acids long. V lost 5 bases to trimming and J lost 2 bases, with 12 bases between them. The CDR3: CASSKALTNYGYTF. DNA of the CDR3: TGTGCCAGCAGTAAGGCCTTGACAAACTATGGCTACACCTTC.

This clonotype came up many times. The rearrangement links TRBV24-1 to TRBJ2-2, with a weak D call TRBD2 (6 bases). Trimming pared 12 bases from V and 4 bases from J, leaving 14 bases between. This CDR3 is 13 amino acids long. Germline V CDR1 and CDR2: KGHDR, SFDVKD. DNA for the CDR3: TGTGCCTCCACCCGGGGGAGCACCGGGGAGCTGTTTTTT. Protein: CASTRGSTGELFF.

This clonotype was counted a few times. The J gene is TRBJ2-2, the V gene TRBV6-5; TRBD1 aligns across 7 bases. Trimming cost V 2 bases and J 4 bases; bases outside gene matches: 4. CDR1 and CDR2 (germline): MNHEY, SVGAGI. The CDR3 contains 15 residues. CDR3 DNA: TGTGCCAGCAGTTACGAGGGGGCGGTCACCGGGGAGCTGTTTTTT. Protein: CASSYEGAVTGELFF.

In this sample, this clonotype turned up many times. J is TRBJ2-3 and V is TRBV27; 7 nucleotides agree with TRBD1. Per germline, CDR1 MNHEY and CDR2 SMNVEV (reference sequence). With 2 bases clipped from V and 1 base from J, the junction kept 3 bases outside the gene matches. The CDR3 spans 15 residues. CDR3: CASSLVRGRTDTQYF. The CDR3 nucleotides are TGTGCCAGCAGTTTAGTTAGGGGGCGCACAGATACGCAGTATTTT.

In this sample, this clonotype turned up a few times. The chain combines TRBV6-1 with TRBJ1-2; D remains ambiguous. The CDR3 runs to 13 residues. Germline lookup yields CDR1 MNHNS and CDR2 SASEGT. The V end lost 5 bases, the J end lost 7 bases, and 14 bases lay between the germline ends. CDR3 in DNA: TGTGCCAGCAGTCTTTACAAGACGGGTGGCTACACCTTC. The encoded protein is CASSLYKTGGYTF.

V and J are TRBV10-2 and TRBJ1-1; D gene unclear. The germline gives CDR1 WSHSY, CDR2 SAAADI. V lost 0 bases and J 0 bases, leaving 8 bases between the germline ends. The CDR3 is 15 amino acids. Written as DNA, the CDR3 is TGCGCCAGCAGTGAGTCATTAGCACTGAACACTGAAGCTTTCTTT. Amino acids: CASSESLALNTEAFF.